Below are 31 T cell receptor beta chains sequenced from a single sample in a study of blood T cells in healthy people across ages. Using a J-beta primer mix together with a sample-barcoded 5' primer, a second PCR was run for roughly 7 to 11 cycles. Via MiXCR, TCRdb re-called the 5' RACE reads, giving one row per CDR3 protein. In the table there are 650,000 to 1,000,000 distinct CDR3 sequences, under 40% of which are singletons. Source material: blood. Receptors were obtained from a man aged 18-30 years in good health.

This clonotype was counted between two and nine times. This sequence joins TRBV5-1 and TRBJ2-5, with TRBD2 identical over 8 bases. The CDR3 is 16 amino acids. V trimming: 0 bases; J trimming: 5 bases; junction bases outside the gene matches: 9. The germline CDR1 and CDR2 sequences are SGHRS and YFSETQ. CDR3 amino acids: CASSLGPGGPAETQYF. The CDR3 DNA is TGCGCCAGCAGCTTGGGTCCGGGGGGGCCGGCTGAGACCCAGTACTTC.

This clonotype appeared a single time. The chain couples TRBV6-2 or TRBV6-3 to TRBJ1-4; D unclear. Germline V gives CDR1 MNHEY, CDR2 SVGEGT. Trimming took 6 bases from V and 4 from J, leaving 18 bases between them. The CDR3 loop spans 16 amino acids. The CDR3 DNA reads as TGTGCCAGCAGCACCTATGGTGGGCAGATTAATGAAAAACTGTTTTTT. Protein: CASSTYGGQINEKLFF.

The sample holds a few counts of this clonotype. The CDR3 region has the DNA TGCAGTGCTAGGGGGGCCCTCCGGCACACAGATACGCAGTATTTT. Its protein product is CSARGALRHTDTQYF. The chain employs TRBV20-1 and TRBJ2-3; weak D call: TRBD1 (6 bases). V was cut by 3 bases and J by 2 bases, with 15 bases left in between. Germline CDR1 and CDR2: DFQATT and SNEGSKA (reference sequence). The CDR3 spans 15 residues.

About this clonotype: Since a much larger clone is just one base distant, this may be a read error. The CDR3 region has the DNA TGTGCCAGCAGCTTAGCTACAGATCAAGAGACCCAGTTCTTC. Translating it yields CASSLATDQETQFF. J is TRBJ2-1 and V is TRBV7-2, with no clear D. This CDR3 spans 14 amino acids. From germline, CDR1 is SGHTA and CDR2 FQGNSA. V was trimmed by 0 bases and J by 13 bases, leaving 16 bases between them.

CDR3 amino acids: CSARRTEYTEAFF. The DNA of the CDR3 is TGCAGTGCTAGACGGACAGAGTACACTGAAGCTTTCTTT. V gene TRBV20-1 combines with J gene TRBJ1-1, with D perhaps matching TRBD1 (6 bases). The CDR3 extends over 13 amino acids. Per the germline V gene, CDR1 is DFQATT and CDR2 is SNEGSKA (reference sequence). Trimming left V 2 bases short and J 3 bases short, with 10 bases between.

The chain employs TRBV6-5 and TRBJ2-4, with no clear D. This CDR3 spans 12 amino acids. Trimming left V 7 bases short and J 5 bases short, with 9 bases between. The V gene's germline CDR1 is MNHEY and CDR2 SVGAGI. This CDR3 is CASIDTENIQYF. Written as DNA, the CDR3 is TGTGCCAGCATTGACACCGAAAACATTCAGTACTTC.

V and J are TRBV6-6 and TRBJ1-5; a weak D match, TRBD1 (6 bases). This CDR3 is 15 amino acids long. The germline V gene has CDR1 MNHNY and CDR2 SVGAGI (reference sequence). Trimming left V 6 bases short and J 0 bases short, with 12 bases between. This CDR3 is CASRMTGTSNQPQHF. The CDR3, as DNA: TGTGCCAGCAGGATGACAGGCACTAGCAATCAGCCCCAGCATTTT.

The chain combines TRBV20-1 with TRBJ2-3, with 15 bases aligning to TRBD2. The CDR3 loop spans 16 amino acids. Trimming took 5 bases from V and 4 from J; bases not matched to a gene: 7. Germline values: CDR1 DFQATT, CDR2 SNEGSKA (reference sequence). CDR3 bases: TGCAGTGCTCCCCGGACTAGCGGGGGGGCCTCAGATACGCAGTATTTT. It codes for CSAPRTSGGASDTQYF.

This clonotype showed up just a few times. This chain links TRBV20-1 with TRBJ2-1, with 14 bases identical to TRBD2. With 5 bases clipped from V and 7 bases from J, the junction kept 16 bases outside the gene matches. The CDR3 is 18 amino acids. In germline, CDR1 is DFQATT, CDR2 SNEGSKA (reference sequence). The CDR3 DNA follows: TGCAGTGCTCGGGGGGGACTAGCGGGGGTGGGTGTTAGGAATGAGCAGTTCTTC. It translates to CSARGGLAGVGVRNEQFF.

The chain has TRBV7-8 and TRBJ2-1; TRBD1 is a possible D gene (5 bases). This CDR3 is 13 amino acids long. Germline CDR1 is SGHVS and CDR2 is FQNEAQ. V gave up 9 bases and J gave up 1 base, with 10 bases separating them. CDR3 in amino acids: CASNRGSYNEQFF. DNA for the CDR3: TGTGCCAGTAATAGGGGTTCCTACAATGAGCAGTTCTTC. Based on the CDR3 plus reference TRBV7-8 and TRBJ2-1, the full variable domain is GAGVSQSPRYKVAKRGQDVALRCDPISGHVSLFWYQQALGQGPEFLTYFQNEAQLDKSGLPSDRFFAERPEGSVSTLKIQRTQQEDSAVYLCASNRGSYNEQFFGPGTRLTVL.

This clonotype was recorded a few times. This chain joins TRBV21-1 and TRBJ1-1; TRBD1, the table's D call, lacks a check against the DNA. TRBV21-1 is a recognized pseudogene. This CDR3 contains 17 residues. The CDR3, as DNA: TGTGCCAGCAGCAAAGCGCAACGGGACATGAGGAACACTGAAGCTTTCTTT. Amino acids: CASSKAQRDMRNTEAFF.

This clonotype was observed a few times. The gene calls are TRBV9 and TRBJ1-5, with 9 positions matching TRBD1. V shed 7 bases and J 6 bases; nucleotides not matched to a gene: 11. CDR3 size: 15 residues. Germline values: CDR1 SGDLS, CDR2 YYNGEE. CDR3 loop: CASSKGQGHAQPQHF. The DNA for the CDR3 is TGTGCCAGCTCCAAGGGACAGGGACATGCTCAGCCCCAGCATTTT.

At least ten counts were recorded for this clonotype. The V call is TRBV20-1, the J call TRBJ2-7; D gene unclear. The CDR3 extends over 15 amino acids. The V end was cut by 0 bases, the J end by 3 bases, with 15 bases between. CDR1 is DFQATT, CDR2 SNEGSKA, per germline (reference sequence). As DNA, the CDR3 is TGCAGTGCTAGAGATGCGGCGGCAAGTAACTACGAGCAGTACTTC. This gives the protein CSARDAAASNYEQYF.

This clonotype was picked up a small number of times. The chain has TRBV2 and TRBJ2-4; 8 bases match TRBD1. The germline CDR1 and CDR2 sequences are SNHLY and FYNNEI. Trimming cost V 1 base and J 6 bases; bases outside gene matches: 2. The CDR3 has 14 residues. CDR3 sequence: CASSEETGANIQYF. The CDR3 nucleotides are TGTGCCAGCAGTGAAGAGACAGGGGCAAACATTCAGTACTTC.

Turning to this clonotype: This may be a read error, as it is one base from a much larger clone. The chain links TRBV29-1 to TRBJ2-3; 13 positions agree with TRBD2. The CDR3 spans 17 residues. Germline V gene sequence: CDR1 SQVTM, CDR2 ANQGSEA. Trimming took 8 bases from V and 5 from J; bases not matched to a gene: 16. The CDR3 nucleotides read TGCAGCATTAGACGATGGACTAGCGGGGGCGGGGAAGATACGCAGTATTTT. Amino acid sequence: CSIRRWTSGGGEDTQYF.

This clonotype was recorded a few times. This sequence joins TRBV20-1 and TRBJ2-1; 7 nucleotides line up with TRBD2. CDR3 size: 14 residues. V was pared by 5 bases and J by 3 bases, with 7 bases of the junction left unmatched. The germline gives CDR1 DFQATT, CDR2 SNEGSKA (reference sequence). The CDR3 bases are TGCAGTGCTGTCGGACGGGACTACTACAATGAGCAGTTCTTC. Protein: CSAVGRDYYNEQFF.

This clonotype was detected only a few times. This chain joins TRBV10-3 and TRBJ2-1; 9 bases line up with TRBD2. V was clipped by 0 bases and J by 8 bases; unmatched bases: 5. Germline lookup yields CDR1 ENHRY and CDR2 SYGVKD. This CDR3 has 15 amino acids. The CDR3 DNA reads TGTGCCATCAGTGAGTCGACTAGCGGTGACGATGAGCAGTTCTTC. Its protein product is CAISESTSGDDEQFF.

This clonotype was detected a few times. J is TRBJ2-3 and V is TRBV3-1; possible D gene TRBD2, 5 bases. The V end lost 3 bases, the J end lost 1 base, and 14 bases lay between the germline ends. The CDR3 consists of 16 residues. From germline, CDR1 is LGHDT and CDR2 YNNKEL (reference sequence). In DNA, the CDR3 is TGTGCCAGCAGCCAGAGGGCGGCAGGCCGCACAGATACGCAGTATTTT. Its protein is CASSQRAAGRTDTQYF.

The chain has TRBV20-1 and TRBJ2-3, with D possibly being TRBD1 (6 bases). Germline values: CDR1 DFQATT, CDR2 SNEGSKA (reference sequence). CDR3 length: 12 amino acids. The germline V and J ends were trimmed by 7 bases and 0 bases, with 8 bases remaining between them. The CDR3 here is CSGQESTDTQYF. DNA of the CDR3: TGCAGTGGACAGGAGAGCACAGATACGCAGTATTTT.

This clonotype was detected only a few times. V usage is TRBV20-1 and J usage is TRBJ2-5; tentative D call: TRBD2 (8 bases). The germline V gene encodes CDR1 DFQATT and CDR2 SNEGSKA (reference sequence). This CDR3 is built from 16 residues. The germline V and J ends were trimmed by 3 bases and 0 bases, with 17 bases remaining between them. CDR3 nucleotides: TGCAGTGCTAGTAGCCCGGGAGGGGGCTACCAAGAGACCCAGTACTTC. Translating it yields CSASSPGGGYQETQYF.

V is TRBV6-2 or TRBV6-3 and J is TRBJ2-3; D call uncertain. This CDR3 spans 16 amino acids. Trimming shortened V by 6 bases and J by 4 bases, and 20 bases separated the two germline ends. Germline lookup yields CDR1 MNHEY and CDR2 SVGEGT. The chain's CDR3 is CASSLIRPSMADTQYF. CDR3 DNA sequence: TGTGCCAGCAGCCTGATTCGACCCAGCATGGCAGATACGCAGTATTTT.

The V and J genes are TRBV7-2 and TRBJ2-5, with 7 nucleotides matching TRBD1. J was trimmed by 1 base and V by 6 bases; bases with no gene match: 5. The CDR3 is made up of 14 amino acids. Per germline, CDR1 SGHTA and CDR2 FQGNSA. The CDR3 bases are TGTGCCAGCAGAACGGGACAGAGCCAAGAGACCCAGTACTTC. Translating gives CASRTGQSQETQYF.

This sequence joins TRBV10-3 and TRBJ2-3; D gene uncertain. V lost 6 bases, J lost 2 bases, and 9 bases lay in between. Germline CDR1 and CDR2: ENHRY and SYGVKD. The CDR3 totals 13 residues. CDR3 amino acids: CAIRDQLTDTQYF. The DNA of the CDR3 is TGTGCCATCAGGGACCAGCTCACAGATACGCAGTATTTT.

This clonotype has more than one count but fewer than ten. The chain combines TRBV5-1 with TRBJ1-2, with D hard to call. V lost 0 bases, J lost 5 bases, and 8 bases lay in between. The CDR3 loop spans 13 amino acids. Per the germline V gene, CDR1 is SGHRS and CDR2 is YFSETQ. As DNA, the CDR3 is TGCGCCAGCAGCTTGGCGGCGCAGTATGGCTACACCTTC. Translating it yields CASSLAAQYGYTF.

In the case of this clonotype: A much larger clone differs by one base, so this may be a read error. The CDR3 DNA is TGTGCCAGCATTGGACTCGGGGGTAGCTCCTACAATGAGCAGTACTTC. This gives the protein CASIGLGGSSYNEQYF. The V call is TRBV12-3 or TRBV12-4, the J call TRBJ2-1; the D gene is possibly TRBD2 (6 bases). The J call is doubtful: the DNA matches TRBJ2-7 better. The CDR3 length is 16 residues.

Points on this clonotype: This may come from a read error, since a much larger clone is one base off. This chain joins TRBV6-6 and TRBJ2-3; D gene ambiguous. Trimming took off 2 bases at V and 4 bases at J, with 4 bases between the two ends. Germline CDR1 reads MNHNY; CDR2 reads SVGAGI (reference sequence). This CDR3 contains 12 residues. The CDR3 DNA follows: TGTGCCAGCAGTTACCAGTCAGATACGCAGTATTTT. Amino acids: CASSYQSDTQYF.

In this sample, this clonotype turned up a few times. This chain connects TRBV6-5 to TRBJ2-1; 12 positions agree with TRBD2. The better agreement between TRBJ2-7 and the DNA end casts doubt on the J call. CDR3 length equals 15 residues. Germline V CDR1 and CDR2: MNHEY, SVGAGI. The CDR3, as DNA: TGTGCCAGCAGTCCTAGCGGGGGGGTCTACAATGAGCAGTACTTC. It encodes CASSPSGGVYNEQYF.

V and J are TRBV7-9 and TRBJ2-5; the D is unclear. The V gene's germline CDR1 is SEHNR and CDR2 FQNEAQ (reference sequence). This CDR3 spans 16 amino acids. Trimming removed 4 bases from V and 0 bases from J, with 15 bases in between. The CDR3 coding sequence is TGTGCCAGCAGCTCCCCCCGCCCTCCGTACCAAGAGACCCAGTACTTC. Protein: CASSSPRPPYQETQYF.

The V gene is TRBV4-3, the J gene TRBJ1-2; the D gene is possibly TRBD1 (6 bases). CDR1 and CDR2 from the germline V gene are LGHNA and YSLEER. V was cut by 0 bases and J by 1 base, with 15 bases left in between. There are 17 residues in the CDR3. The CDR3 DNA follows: TGCGCCAGCAGCCAAGACCCAACAGGGCACAATAACTATGGCTACACCTTC. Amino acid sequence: CASSQDPTGHNNYGYTF.

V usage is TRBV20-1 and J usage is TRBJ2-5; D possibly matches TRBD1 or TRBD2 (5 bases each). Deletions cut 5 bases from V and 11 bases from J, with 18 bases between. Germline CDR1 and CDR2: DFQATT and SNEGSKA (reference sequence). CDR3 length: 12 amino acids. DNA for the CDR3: TGCAGTGCTGGGGGAAACGGACATGAGCAGTACTTC. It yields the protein CSAGGNGHEQYF.

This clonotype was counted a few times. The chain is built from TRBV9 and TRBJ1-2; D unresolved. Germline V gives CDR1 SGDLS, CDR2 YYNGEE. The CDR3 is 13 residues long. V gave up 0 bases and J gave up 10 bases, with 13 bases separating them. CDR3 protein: CASSVVGQDLYTF. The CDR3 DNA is TGTGCCAGCAGCGTAGTGGGCCAGGATCTCTACACCTTC. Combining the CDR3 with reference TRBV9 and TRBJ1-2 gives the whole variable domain DSGVTQTPKHLITATGQRVTLRCSPRSGDLSVYWYQQSLDQGLQFLIQYYNGEERAKGNILERFSAQQFPDLHSELNLSSLELGDSALYFCASSVVGQDLYTFGSGTRLTVV.